The sequence of this T cell receptor (beta chain) was determined in a study of shared clonotypes between healthy human individuals (dated by TCRdb to the early 2020s). For the study in its entirety: The cohort comprised a couple of women and a few men aged 18 to 49 years. Per donor, three plates each were used for CD4 naive and CD4 memory, two for CD8 naive, and one for CD8 memory. Blood TCR repertoires of five healthy adults were deeply sequenced to estimate repertoire size and the extent of clonotype sharing between individuals. To increase sequencing depth and limit assay-specific biases, TCR repertoire library preparation and sequencing were carried out by different laboratories using diverse techniques. Leukapheresis yielded between about 0.9 and 9 billion PBMCs per donor. What the study reported, not specific to this receptor: The small number of donors limited the genetic and exposure-history diversity represented. Based on pairwise subsampling, the degree of clonotype sharing among donors was expected to be affected by sequencing depth. Sampling was limited to blood, and TCR repertoires in tissue likely differ from TCR repertoires in blood. Clonotypes shared by all four sorted-subset donors showed higher generation probabilities than non-shared clonotypes. Even with the large sequencing depth, rarefaction of the sorted-subset datasets indicated that sequencing was incomplete. Estimated clonotype richness was generally larger for naive than for memory subsets. Approximately 5% of naive CD4, around 4% of naive CD8, approximately 2% of memory CD4, and roughly 0.4% of memory CD8 clonotypes were shared across several donors.

Reading from cysteine to phenylalanine, the CDR3 counts 14 amino acids. CDR3 DNA is the only sequence kept; it has 42 bases, read in frame from the first base. The CDR1 and CDR2 encoded by the germline V gene are MNHEY and SVGAGI. Compared with germline, V lacks 0 bases and J lacks 10 bases; bases without a gene match: 5. The donors were healthy, HIV-negative adults with no recently reported acute infections or vaccinations. All donors were Caucasian adults living in Nashville, Tennessee, USA. CD4+ T cells were enriched by magnetic negative selection, after which naive cells were positively selected on CD45RA and the negative fraction was taken as the memory subset. Blood was collected by leukapheresis, and PBMCs were isolated by Ficoll-Histopaque density gradient centrifugation and then cryopreserved in liquid nitrogen vapor phase. Purity and quantity of every magnetically sorted T cell population were checked by analytical flow cytometry. From each sorted fraction, genomic DNA was isolated and quantified by UV absorbance on a Nanodrop 2000c.

TCR CDR3 regions were amplified from genomic DNA by multiplex PCR using the deep immunoSEQ assay. Genomic DNA extracted from each cell subset was distributed evenly over all wells of several immunoSEQ 96-well plates, and each plate served as one replicate. For sorted subsets, roughly 200 ng of genomic DNA, equivalent to tens of thousands of T cell genomes, went into each replicate PCR. Purified libraries were measured with a Qubit 3.0 fluorometer, size-checked on a Bioanalyzer 2100, and measured again with the KAPA Library Quantification kit. Each immunoSEQ 96-well plate was sequenced on its own single-read 150-cycle Illumina NextSeq 550 flow cell. Regarding the original processing steps: Because only junctional sequences without quality scores were contained in the immunoSEQ output, filtering matching that applied to full-length reads could not be performed. Sequences were annotated with PyIR, a Python wrapper for IgBLAST v1.9, using IMGT germline references to assign V/J genes and CDR3. Reads with weak V/J assignments (E-value above 1e-6), missing CDR3, stop codons, out-of-frame junctions, or ambiguous translated residues were removed. V3J clonotypes were defined by identical inferred V gene, J gene, and CDR3 amino acid sequence. Percentage overlap between repertoires was calculated by dividing the number of shared unique clonotypes by the size of the smaller repertoire. Repertoire richness was assessed with RTK rarefaction, the Chao1 estimator, and Recon v2.1 estimates of unobserved clonotypes. Generation probabilities were computed with OLGA for all TCRbeta clonotypes obtained by the gDNA method from a handful of donors. Entries here come from immuneACCESS through TCRdb and include only in-frame sequences with V and J called. Some clones fail to appear in such tables; in the studies checked, an unresolved V gene covers under half of the shortfall, and the cause of the remainder is unknown. The V and J calls and clone size were taken over from that table, and D and trimming were inferred from the DNA. This sample lists nearly 1,000,000 clones; approximately 80% were detected once. The top ten clones comprise about 1.5% of the sample.

In the case of this clone: Its antigen target is currently unknown. Per-base qualities were not stored, and no clone one base away is much larger.

Sequenced sample: memory CD4+ T cells sorted from blood. In light of the paper, this sample's cell subset or site label describes: CD45RA-negative fraction. The chain is encoded by TRBV6-5 joined to TRBJ2-2, and 7 bases in between align with TRBD1. This sequence originates from a man between 18 and 35 years old in good health. Here the CDR3 is given as CASSYSKGTVELFF. The sequence in DNA is TGTGCCAGCAGTTACTCGAAGGGGACAGTGGAGCTGTTTTTT.